Presented here are 29 T cell receptor beta chains from one specimen sequenced in a study of cytomegalovirus exposure and HLA in healthy donors. In the PCR, 60 Vbeta and 13 Jbeta primers were used. Produced via immunoSEQ multiplex PCR; TCRdb's table is partial and in-frame only. The table shows about 160,000 clones, with 84% occurring only once. The sequencing sample was made of PBMCs. The origin of the receptors is a man between 45 and 60 years old in good health and CMV-seropositive.

The chain recombines TRBV9 with TRBJ2-5; the match to TRBD1 covers 7 bases. With V trimmed by 0 bases and J by 5 bases, 7 bases remained unmatched. The germline V gene has CDR1 SGDLS and CDR2 YYNGEE. This CDR3 has 15 residues. CDR3 amino acids: CASSVGDSSRETQYF. Here the CDR3 DNA reads TGTGCCAGCAGCGTAGGGGACAGTTCCCGGGAGACCCAGTACTTC.

This clone has a single count. V gene TRBV28 combines with J gene TRBJ2-5; D is unresolved. This CDR3 contains 13 residues. Germline V lookup: CDR1 MDHEN, CDR2 SYDVKM. Trimming stripped 3 bases from V and 2 bases from J, with 7 bases between. The CDR3: CASSFGAQETQYF. The CDR3 DNA reads TGTGCCAGCAGTTTCGGAGCGCAAGAGACCCAGTACTTC.

The chain carries TRBV19 and TRBJ1-1; 11 bases align to TRBD1. Germline assignment: CDR1 LNHDA and CDR2 SQIVND (reference sequence). The trim removed 10 bases at V and 2 bases at J, leaving 9 bases unmatched. This CDR3 has 15 amino acids. Written as DNA, the CDR3 is TGTGCCACCTCGGACAGGGGGCCGGTTAACACTGAAGCTTTCTTT. It codes for CATSDRGPVNTEAFF.

The V call is TRBV18, the J call TRBJ2-3; the match to TRBD1 covers 8 bases. The trim removed 1 base at V and 1 base at J, leaving 10 bases unmatched. The CDR3 consists of 18 residues. The germline CDR1 and CDR2 sequences are KGHSH and LQKENI. CDR3 sequence reads: CASSPLTLDRAGTDTQYF. Here the CDR3 DNA reads TGTGCCAGCTCACCACTAACCCTGGACAGGGCGGGCACAGATACGCAGTATTTT.

The CDR3 loop reads CASTRTGGGRTEAFF. As DNA, the CDR3 is TGTGCCAGTACTAGGACAGGGGGAGGTAGGACTGAAGCTTTCTTT. The V call is TRBV19, the J call TRBJ1-1; 10 bases line up with TRBD1. Germline assignment: CDR1 LNHDA and CDR2 SQIVND (reference sequence). CDR3 size: 15 residues. V trimming: 7 bases; J trimming: 5 bases; junction bases outside the gene matches: 10.

This rearrangement joins TRBV5-1 to TRBJ1-4; D gene unclear. Germline CDR1 reads SGHRS; CDR2 reads YFSETQ. Between the trimmed V and J ends, which lost 1 base and 5 bases, there was a span of 12 bases. There are 15 residues in the CDR3. In nucleotides, the CDR3 is TGCGCCAGCAGCTTGACGGCGGCCGCGAATGAAAAACTGTTTTTT. Residues: CASSLTAAANEKLFF.

The J gene is TRBJ2-1, the V gene TRBV30; 8 nucleotides align to TRBD2. Looked up from germline, CDR1 is GTSNPN and CDR2 is SVGIG (reference sequence). V shed 2 bases, J shed 9 bases, and the junction held 6 bases outside the gene matches. This CDR3 has 13 amino acids. CDR3 residues: CAWSTLAGTEQFF. Here the CDR3 DNA reads TGTGCCTGGAGTACATTAGCGGGGACTGAGCAGTTCTTC.

V is TRBV6-5 and J is TRBJ1-1; a possible D gene is TRBD1 (6 bases). The CDR3 is made up of 13 amino acids. Germline V lookup: CDR1 MNHEY, CDR2 SVGAGI. With 0 bases removed from V and 7 bases from J, the gap between germline ends came to 9 bases. The CDR3: CASSYSRGSEAFF. The CDR3 DNA reads as TGTGCCAGCAGTTACTCGAGGGGGAGTGAAGCTTTCTTT.

The CDR3 DNA reads as TGTGCCAGCTCAGCGGTTTGGGGGGATGGCTACACCTTC. It is translated as CASSAVWGDGYTF. The rearrangement joins TRBV6-5 to TRBJ1-2, with a possible D match to TRBD1 (5 bases). CDR3 size: 13 residues. V was clipped by 8 bases and J by 6 bases, with 16 bases between them. Per germline, CDR1 MNHEY and CDR2 SVGAGI.

J is TRBJ2-1 and V is TRBV2; 10 bases are shared with TRBD2. The germline CDR1 and CDR2 sequences are SNHLY and FYNNEI. V dropped 6 bases and J dropped 0; count of bases not matched to a gene: 5. This CDR3 is built from 16 residues. CDR3 sequence reads: CASRVLAGTSYNEQFF. DNA of the CDR3: TGTGCCAGCAGGGTACTAGCGGGGACCTCCTACAATGAGCAGTTCTTC.

This chain uses TRBV18 with TRBJ2-1, with D possibly being TRBD1 (6 bases). Germline CDR1 KGHSH, CDR2 LQKENI. The CDR3 runs to 12 residues. V lost 6 bases and J 10 bases, leaving 13 bases between the germline ends. CDR3 sequence: CASSLDRLEQFF. In nucleotides, the CDR3 is TGTGCCAGCTCTCTAGACAGGTTGGAGCAGTTCTTC. The full variable domain, completed using reference TRBV18 and TRBJ2-1, is NAGVMQNPRHLVRRRGQEARLRCSPMKGHSHVYWYRQLPEEGLKFMVYLQKENIIDESGMPKERFSAEFPKEGPSILRIQQVVRGDSAAYFCASSLDRLEQFFGPGTRLTVL.

This clone is a singleton in its sample. The chain has TRBV14 and TRBJ1-1, with a possible D match to TRBD1 (6 bases). Per germline, CDR1 SGHDN and CDR2 FVKESK. Between the trimmed V and J ends, which lost 8 bases and 7 bases, there was a span of 20 bases. The CDR3 contains 14 residues. The CDR3 loop is CASRPRGGRVEAFF. The DNA for the CDR3 is TGTGCCAGCCGACCGCGCGGGGGGCGCGTTGAAGCTTTCTTT.

This chain uses TRBV11-2 with TRBJ2-1; 8 bases match TRBD1. The CDR3 length is 18 residues. The germline V gene encodes CDR1 SGHAT and CDR2 FQNNGV. Trimming removed 0 bases from V and 4 bases from J; junction bases left unmatched: 11. CDR3 nucleotides: TGTGCCAGCAGCTTAGATCCCGGAGGGACAGGACCTTACAATGAGCAGTTCTTC. As protein: CASSLDPGGTGPYNEQFF.

The rearrangement links TRBV19 to TRBJ1-3; no clear D gene. Trimming pared 2 bases from V and 0 bases from J, leaving 5 bases between. Germline values: CDR1 LNHDA, CDR2 SQIVND (reference sequence). This CDR3 is 14 amino acids long. CDR3 residues: CASSILRSGNTIYF. DNA for the CDR3: TGTGCCAGTAGTATACTTCGCTCTGGAAACACCATATATTTT.

The CDR3 DNA reads as TGCGCCAGCAGCTTACGGACAGGGGGGAATGAGCAGTTCTTC. Protein product: CASSLRTGGNEQFF. The chain joins TRBV5-1 to TRBJ2-1; 10 bases align to TRBD1. This CDR3 is 14 amino acids long. J gave up 7 bases and V 2 bases, and 3 bases lay outside the gene matches. Looked up from germline, CDR1 is SGHRS and CDR2 is YFSETQ.

This clone was seen a few times. The chain recombines TRBV9 with TRBJ2-3; perhaps TRBD1 as D (5 bases). V lost 3 bases and J lost 5, with 13 bases in between. The CDR3 has 14 amino acids. CDR1 SGDLS and CDR2 YYNGEE come from the germline V gene. The CDR3 here is CASSASRGGDTQYF. CDR3 coding DNA: TGTGCCAGCAGCGCATCAAGGGGCGGAGATACGCAGTATTTT.

The V gene is TRBV27, the J gene TRBJ2-5, with 8 positions matching TRBD2. The germline V gene has CDR1 MNHEY and CDR2 SMNVEV (reference sequence). The trim removed 2 bases at V and 5 bases at J, leaving 10 bases unmatched. The CDR3 is made up of 16 amino acids. For the CDR3, the DNA is TGTGCCAGCAGTTTAATTATGTCGGGAGGGCGGGAGACCCAGTACTTC. Amino acid sequence: CASSLIMSGGRETQYF.

This rearrangement joins TRBV30 to TRBJ1-2, with 7 bases that match TRBD1. V dropped 7 bases and J dropped 0; count of bases not matched to a gene: 5. Germline V gene sequence: CDR1 GTSNPN, CDR2 SVGIG (reference sequence). The CDR3 has 13 residues. The CDR3 loop reads CASAGTANYGYTF. The CDR3 DNA reads TGTGCCTCTGCCGGGACAGCTAACTATGGCTACACCTTC.

This chain joins TRBV6-5 and TRBJ1-1; TRBD1 is a possible D gene (5 bases). Trimming left V 7 bases short and J 8 bases short, with 23 bases between. The CDR3 is 15 amino acids. Germline CDR1 and CDR2: MNHEY and SVGAGI. The CDR3 nucleotides read TGTGCCAGCACCGACGGGAGGGGACTCTATTCCGAAGCTTTCTTT. The encoded protein is CASTDGRGLYSEAFF.

The chain carries TRBV9 and TRBJ2-2, with a weak D call TRBD2 (6 bases). Trimming stripped 3 bases from V and 3 bases from J, with 15 bases between. This CDR3 is built from 16 residues. Germline V gene data show CDR1 as SGDLS and CDR2 as YYNGEE. In DNA form, the CDR3 reads TGTGCCAGCAGCGCCCAGGGTGGCGGGGACACCGGGGAGCTGTTTTTT. Translated, it gives CASSAQGGGDTGELFF.

This clone showed up just a few times. CDR3 in DNA: TGTGCCAGCAGCTTGAACAGCATCTCTGGAAACACCATATATTTT. This translates into CASSLNSISGNTIYF. V and J are TRBV11-2 and TRBJ1-3, with no clear D. Deletions cut 3 bases from V and 0 bases from J, with 9 bases between. The CDR3 is 15 residues long. The germline gives CDR1 SGHAT, CDR2 FQNNGV.

The V and J genes are TRBV6-1 and TRBJ1-5; tentatively, D is TRBD1 (6 bases). Germline V lookup: CDR1 MNHNS, CDR2 SASEGT. V was trimmed by 11 bases and J by 5 bases, leaving 16 bases between them. The CDR3 has 13 residues. The CDR3 protein is CAARGAGDQPQHF. DNA of the CDR3: TGTGCCGCCCGGGGGGCAGGGGATCAGCCCCAGCATTTT.

The chain uses TRBV10-3 and TRBJ2-7; 9 bases are a match to TRBD2. Per germline, CDR1 ENHRY and CDR2 SYGVKD. The ends lost 0 bases at V and 7 bases at J; junction bases unmatched: 13. The CDR3 has 17 amino acids. As DNA, the CDR3 is TGTGCCATCAGTGAGTCGAAGAGGGCGGGAGGGCCTTGGGAGCAGTACGTC. It is translated as CAISESKRAGGPWEQYV.

Here the CDR3 DNA reads TGTGCCAGCAGTCTCTGGACAGGGGAAGCTTTCTTT. Translation: CASSLWTGEAFF. The gene calls are TRBV6-5 and TRBJ1-1; 8 nucleotides line up with TRBD1. V trimming: 5 bases; J trimming: 8 bases; junction bases outside the gene matches: 4. The germline V gene encodes CDR1 MNHEY and CDR2 SVGAGI. The CDR3 is 12 residues long.

The chain recombines TRBV7-6 with TRBJ2-1, with a weak D call TRBD1 (5 bases). Deletions cut 5 bases from V and 0 bases from J, with 11 bases between. There are 15 residues in the CDR3. Germline CDR1 and CDR2: SGHVS and FNYEAQ. The CDR3 is CASSPRGPSYNEQFF. CDR3 coding DNA: TGTGCCAGCAGCCCAAGGGGTCCCTCCTACAATGAGCAGTTCTTC.

Notes on this clone: The sample has other DNA sequences that encode this CDR3 too. The chain has TRBV6-5 and TRBJ1-2; TRBD1 aligns across 9 bases. The germline gives CDR1 MNHEY, CDR2 SVGAGI. The CDR3 covers 14 residues. Unmatched junction bases numbered 7, after V lost 5 bases and J lost 6 bases. CDR3 sequence reads: CASSRRDRVHGYTF. CDR3 DNA: TGTGCCAGCAGTAGGAGGGACAGGGTCCATGGCTACACCTTC.

V and J are TRBV10-2 and TRBJ1-1, with 7 bases fitting TRBD1. This CDR3 comprises 14 residues. V lost 2 bases and J lost 10; bases outside the gene matches: 10. Germline CDR1 is WSHSY and CDR2 is SAAADI. DNA for the CDR3: TGCGCCAGCAGTGAGGAGGGGGCGCTAGGCCCAGCTTTCTTT. The encoded protein is CASSEEGALGPAFF.

The genes are TRBV18 and TRBJ1-5, with 9 bases fitting TRBD1. V lost 6 bases to trimming and J lost 6 bases; unmatched junction nucleotides: 6. The germline gives CDR1 KGHSH, CDR2 LQKENI. The CDR3 spans 14 residues. CDR3 amino acids: CASSLDRGGQPQHF. CDR3 nucleotides: TGTGCCAGCTCCCTCGACAGGGGGGGTCAGCCCCAGCATTTT.

The CDR3 DNA follows: TGCGCCAGCAGCCTCGTCGGGCTAGCGGCCTACAATGAGCAGTTCTTC. As protein: CASSLVGLAAYNEQFF. The rearrangement uses TRBV5-1 and TRBJ2-1; 7 nucleotides agree with TRBD2. Looked up from germline, CDR1 is SGHRS and CDR2 is YFSETQ. The CDR3 covers 16 residues. Germline trimming cut 4 bases from V and 2 bases from J; bases unmatched to any gene: 9.